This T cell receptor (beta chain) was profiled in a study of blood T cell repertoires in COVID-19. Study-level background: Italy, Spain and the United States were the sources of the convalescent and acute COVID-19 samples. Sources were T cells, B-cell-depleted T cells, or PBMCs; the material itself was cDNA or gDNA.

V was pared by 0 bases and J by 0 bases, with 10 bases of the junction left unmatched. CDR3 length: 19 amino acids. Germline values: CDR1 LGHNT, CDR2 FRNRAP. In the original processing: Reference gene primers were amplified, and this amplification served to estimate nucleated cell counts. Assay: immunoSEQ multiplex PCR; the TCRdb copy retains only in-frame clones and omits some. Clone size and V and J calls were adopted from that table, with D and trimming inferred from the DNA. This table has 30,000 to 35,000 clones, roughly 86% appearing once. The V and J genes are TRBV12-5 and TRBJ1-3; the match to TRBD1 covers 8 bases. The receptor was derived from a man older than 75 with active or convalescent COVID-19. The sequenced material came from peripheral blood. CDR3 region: CASGLVLGTGGLSGNTIYF. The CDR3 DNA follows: TGTGCTAGTGGTTTGGTTCTTGGGACAGGTGGGCTCTCTGGAAACACCATATATTTT.